Sequencing of this T cell receptor beta chain was carried out in a study of shared clonotypes between healthy human individuals. Broader study findings: An expected dependence of interdonor clonotype sharing on sequencing depth was noted. In having few donors, the study represented limited genetic and exposure-history diversity.

Splitting of CD4+ cells produced CD45RA+ naive and CD45RA-negative memory subsets. The authors split each subset's genomic DNA evenly across several immunoSEQ plates. TCRdb keeps only in-frame clones here, not all; method: immunoSEQ multiplex PCR. The sample lists 1,500,000 or so clones, about 98.5% occurring once. For this clone: As yet, its antigen is unknown.

The germline V gene has CDR1 MNHNS and CDR2 SASEGT. CDR3 size: 16 residues. V dropped 1 base and J dropped 2; count of bases not matched to a gene: 4. The sample taken for sequencing was naive CD4+ T cells sorted from blood. Subset described: CD45RA+ positively selected. This TCR was recovered from a man under 40 in good health. This chain uses TRBV6-1 with TRBJ1-5; TRBD1 matches 8 bases. DNA for the CDR3: TGTGCCAGCAGTGAAGGCAGGGGGCAGGGCAATCAGCCCCAGCATTTT. It yields the protein CASSEGRGQGNQPQHF.